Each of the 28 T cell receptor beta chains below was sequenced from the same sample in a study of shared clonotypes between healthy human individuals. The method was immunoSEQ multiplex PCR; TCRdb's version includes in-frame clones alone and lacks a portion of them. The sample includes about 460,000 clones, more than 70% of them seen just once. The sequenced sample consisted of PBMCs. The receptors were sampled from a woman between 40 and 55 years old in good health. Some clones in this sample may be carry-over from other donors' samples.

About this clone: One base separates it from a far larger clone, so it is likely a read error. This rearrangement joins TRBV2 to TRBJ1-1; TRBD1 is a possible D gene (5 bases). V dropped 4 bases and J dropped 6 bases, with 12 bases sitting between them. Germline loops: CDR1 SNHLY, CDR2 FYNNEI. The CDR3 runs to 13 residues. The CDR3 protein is CASSVGGGAEAFF. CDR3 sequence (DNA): TGTGCCAGCAGTGTGGGGGGTGGGGCTGAAGCTTTCTTT. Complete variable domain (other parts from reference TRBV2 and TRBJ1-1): EPEVTQTPSHQVTQMGQEVILRCVPISNHLYFYWYRQILGQKVEFLVSFYNNEISEKSEIFDDQFSVERPDGSNFTLKIRSTKLEDSAMYFCASSVGGGAEAFFGQGTRLTVV.

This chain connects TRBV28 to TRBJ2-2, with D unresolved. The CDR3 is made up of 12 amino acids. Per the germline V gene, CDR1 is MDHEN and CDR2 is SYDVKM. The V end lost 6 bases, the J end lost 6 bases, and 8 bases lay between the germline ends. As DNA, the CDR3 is TGTGCCAGCAGGATCCTGGCCGGGGAGCTGTTTTTT. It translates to CASRILAGELFF.

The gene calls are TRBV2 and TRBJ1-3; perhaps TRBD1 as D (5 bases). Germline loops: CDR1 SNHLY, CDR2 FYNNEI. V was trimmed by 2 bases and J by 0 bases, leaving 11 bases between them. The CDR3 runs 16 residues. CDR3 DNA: TGTGCCAGCAGTGAACTGGACACGAGCTCTGGAAACACCATATATTTT. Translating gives CASSELDTSSGNTIYF. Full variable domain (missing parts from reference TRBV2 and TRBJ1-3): EPEVTQTPSHQVTQMGQEVILRCVPISNHLYFYWYRQILGQKVEFLVSFYNNEISEKSEIFDDQFSVERPDGSNFTLKIRSTKLEDSAMYFCASSELDTSSGNTIYFGEGSWLTVV.

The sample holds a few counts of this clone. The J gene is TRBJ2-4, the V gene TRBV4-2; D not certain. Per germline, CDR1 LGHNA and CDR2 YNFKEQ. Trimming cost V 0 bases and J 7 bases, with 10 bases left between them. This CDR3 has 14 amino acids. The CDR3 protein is CASSQERVGNIQYF. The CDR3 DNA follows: TGTGCCAGCAGCCAAGAGCGAGTCGGGAACATTCAGTACTTC.

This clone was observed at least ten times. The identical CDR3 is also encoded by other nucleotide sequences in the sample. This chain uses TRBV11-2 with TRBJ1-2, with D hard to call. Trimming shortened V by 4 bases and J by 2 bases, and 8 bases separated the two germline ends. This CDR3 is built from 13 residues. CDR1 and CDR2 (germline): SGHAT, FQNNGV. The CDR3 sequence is CASSSAVNYGYTF. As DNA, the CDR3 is TGTGCCAGCAGCTCAGCTGTAAACTATGGCTACACCTTC.

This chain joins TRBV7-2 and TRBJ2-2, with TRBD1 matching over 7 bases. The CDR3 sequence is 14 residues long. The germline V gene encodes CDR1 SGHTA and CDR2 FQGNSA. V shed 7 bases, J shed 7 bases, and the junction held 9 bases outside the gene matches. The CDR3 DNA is TGTGCCAGCACTGGGGGACAGAGGTTCGGGGAGCTGTTTTTT. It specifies CASTGGQRFGELFF.

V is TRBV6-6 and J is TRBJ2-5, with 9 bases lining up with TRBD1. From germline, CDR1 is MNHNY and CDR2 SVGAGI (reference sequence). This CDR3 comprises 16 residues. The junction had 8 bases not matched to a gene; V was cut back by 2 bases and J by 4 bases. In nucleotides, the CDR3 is TGTGCCAGCAGTTACACCCAACAGGGGGCCGGAGAGACCCAGTACTTC. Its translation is CASSYTQQGAGETQYF.

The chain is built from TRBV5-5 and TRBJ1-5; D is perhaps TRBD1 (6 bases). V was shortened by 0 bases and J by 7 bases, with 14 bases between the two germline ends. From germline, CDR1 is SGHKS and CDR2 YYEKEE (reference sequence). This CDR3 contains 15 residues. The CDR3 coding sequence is TGTGCCAGCAGCTTGGGGTCGCGGAGGGGGCAGCCCCAGCATTTT. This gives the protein CASSLGSRRGQPQHF.

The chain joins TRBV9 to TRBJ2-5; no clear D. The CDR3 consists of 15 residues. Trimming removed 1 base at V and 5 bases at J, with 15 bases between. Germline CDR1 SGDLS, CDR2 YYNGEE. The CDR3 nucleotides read TGTGCCAGCAGCGTATCTCTGTCCCAACCCGAGACCCAGTACTTC. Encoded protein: CASSVSLSQPETQYF.

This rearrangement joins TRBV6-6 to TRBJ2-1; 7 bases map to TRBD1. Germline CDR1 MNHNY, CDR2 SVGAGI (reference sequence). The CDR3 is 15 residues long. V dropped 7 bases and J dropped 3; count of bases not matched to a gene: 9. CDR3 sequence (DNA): TGTGCCAGCAACGCCGGGACAGATCGCTACAATGAGCAGTTCTTC. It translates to CASNAGTDRYNEQFF.

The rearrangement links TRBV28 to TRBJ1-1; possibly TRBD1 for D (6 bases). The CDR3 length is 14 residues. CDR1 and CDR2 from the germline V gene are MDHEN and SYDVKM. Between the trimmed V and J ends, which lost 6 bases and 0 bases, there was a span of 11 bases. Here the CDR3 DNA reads TGTGCCAGCAGAAACAGGGCTTTGAACACTGAAGCTTTCTTT. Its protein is CASRNRALNTEAFF.

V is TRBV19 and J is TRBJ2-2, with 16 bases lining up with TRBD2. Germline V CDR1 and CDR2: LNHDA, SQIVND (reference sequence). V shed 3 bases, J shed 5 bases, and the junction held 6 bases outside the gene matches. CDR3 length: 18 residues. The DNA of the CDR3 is TGTGCCAGTAGTATGGGACTAGCGGGAGGGCCAGGTACCGGGGAGCTGTTTTTT. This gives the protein CASSMGLAGGPGTGELFF.

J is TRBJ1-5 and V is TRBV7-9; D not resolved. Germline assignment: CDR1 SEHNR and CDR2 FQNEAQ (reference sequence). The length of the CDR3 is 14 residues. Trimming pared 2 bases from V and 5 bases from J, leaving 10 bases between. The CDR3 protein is CASSLSGTHQPQHF. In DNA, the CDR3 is TGTGCCAGCAGCTTAAGCGGCACCCATCAGCCCCAGCATTTT. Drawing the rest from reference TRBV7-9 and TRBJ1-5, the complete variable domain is DTGVSQNPRHKITKRGQNVTFRCDPISEHNRLYWYRQTLGQGPEFLTYFQNEAQLEKSRLLSDRFSAERPKGSFSTLEIQRTEQGDSAMYLCASSLSGTHQPQHFGDGTRLSIL.

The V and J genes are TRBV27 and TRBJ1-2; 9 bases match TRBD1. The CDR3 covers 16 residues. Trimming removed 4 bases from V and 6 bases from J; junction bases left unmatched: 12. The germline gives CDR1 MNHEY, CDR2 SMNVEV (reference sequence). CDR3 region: CASSSTRDRVFDGYTF. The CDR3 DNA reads TGTGCCAGCAGTTCAACCCGGGACAGGGTTTTCGATGGCTACACCTTC.

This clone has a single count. CDR3 sequence (DNA): TGTGCCAGCAGCCATTTTCAGGGGCAAACCTACAATGAGCAGTTCTTC. This sequence encodes CASSHFQGQTYNEQFF. This chain uses TRBV14 with TRBJ2-1; D is possibly TRBD1 (6 bases). Trimming took 3 bases from V and 2 from J, leaving 14 bases between them. Germline V CDR1 and CDR2: SGHDN, FVKESK. The CDR3 is made up of 16 amino acids.

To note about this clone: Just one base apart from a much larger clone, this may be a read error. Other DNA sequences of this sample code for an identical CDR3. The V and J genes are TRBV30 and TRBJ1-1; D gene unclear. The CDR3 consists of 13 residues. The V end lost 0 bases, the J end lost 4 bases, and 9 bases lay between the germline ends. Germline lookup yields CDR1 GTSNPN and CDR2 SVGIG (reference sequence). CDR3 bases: TGTGCCTGGAGTGTGAGCTTTGGCACTGAAGCTTTCTTT. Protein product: CAWSVSFGTEAFF.

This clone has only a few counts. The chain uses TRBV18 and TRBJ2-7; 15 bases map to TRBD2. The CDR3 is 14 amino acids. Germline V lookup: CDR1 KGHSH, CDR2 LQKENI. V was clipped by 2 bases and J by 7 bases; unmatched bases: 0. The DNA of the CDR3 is TGTGCCAGCTCACCAGGGACTAGCGGGAGGGAGCAGTACTTC. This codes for CASSPGTSGREQYF.

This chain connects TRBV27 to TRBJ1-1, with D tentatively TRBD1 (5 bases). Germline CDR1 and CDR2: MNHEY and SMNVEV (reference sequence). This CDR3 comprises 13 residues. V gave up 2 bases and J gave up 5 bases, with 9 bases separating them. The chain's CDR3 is CASSLEWGTEAFF. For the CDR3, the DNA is TGTGCCAGCAGTTTAGAGTGGGGGACTGAAGCTTTCTTT.

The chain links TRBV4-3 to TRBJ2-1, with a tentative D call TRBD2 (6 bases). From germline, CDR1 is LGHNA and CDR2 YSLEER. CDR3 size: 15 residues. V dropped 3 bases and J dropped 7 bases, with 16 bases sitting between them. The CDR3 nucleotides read TGCGCCAGCAGCCAGACTAGGGTTCTACCAAATGAGCAGTTCTTC. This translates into CASSQTRVLPNEQFF.

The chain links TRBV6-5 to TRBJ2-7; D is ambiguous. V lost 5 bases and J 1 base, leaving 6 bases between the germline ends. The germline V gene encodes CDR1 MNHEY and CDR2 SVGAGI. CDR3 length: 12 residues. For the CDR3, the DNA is TGTGCCAGCAGTGGCAGTTCCTACGAGCAGTACTTC. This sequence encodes CASSGSSYEQYF.

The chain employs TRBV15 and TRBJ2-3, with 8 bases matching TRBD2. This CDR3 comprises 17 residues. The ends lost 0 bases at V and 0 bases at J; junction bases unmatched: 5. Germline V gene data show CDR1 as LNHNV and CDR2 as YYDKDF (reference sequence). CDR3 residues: CATSRDLAGLSTDTQYF. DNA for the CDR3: TGTGCCACCAGCAGAGATCTAGCGGGTCTCAGCACAGATACGCAGTATTTT.

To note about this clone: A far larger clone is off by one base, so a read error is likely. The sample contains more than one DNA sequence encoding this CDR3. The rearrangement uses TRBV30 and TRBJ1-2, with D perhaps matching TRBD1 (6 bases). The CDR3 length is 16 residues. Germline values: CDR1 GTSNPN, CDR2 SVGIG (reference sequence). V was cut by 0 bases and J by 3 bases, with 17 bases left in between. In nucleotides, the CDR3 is TGTGCCTGGAGTGTCAACCCACAGGGAACTCACTATGGCTACACCTTC. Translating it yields CAWSVNPQGTHYGYTF. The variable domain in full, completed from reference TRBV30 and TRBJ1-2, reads SQTIHQWPATLVQPVGSPLSLECTVEGTSNPNLYWYRQAAGRGLQLLFYSVGIGQISSEVPQNLSASRPQDRQFILSSKKLLLSDSGFYLCAWSVNPQGTHYGYTFGSGTRLTVV.

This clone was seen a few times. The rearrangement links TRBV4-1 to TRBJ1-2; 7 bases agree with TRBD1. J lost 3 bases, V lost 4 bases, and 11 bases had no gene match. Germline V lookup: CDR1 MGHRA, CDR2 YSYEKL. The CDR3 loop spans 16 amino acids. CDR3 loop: CASSPRDSLGDYGYTF. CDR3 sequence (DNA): TGCGCCAGCAGCCCGCGGGACAGCCTTGGGGACTATGGCTACACCTTC.

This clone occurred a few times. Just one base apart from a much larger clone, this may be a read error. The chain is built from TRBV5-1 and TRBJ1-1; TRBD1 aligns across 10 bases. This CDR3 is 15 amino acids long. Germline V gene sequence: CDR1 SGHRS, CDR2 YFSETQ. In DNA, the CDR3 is TGCGCCAGCAGCATCACGGGACAGGGGAACACTGAAGCTTCCTTT. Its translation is CASSITGQGNTEASF.

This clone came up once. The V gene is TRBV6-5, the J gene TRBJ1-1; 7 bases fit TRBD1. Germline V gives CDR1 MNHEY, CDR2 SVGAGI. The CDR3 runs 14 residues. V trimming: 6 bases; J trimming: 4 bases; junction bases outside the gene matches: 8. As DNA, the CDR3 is TGTGCCAGCAGAACCAGGGGGGCGAGCACTGAAGCTTTCTTT. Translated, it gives CASRTRGASTEAFF.

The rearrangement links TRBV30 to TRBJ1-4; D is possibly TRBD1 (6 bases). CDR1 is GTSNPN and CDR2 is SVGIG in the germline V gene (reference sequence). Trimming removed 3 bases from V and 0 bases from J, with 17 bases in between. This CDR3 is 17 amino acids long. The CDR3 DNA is TGTGCCTGGAGCCCACCACAGGGAACCCCAACTAATGAAAAACTGTTTTTT. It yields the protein CAWSPPQGTPTNEKLFF.

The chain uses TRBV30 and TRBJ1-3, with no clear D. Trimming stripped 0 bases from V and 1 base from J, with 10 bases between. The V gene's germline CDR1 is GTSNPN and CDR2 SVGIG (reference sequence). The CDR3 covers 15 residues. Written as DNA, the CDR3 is TGTGCCTGGAGTGTACGGGCATTTTCTGGAAACACCATATATTTT. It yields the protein CAWSVRAFSGNTIYF.

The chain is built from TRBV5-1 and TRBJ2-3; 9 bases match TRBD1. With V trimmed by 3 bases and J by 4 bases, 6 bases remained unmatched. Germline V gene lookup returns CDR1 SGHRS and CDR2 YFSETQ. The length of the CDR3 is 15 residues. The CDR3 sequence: CASSYRDREADTQYF. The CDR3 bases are TGCGCCAGCAGCTACCGGGACAGGGAGGCAGATACGCAGTATTTT.